This is a list of T cell receptor beta chains from one sample in a study of cytomegalovirus exposure and HLA in healthy donors. TCRdb keeps only in-frame clones here, not all; method: immunoSEQ multiplex PCR. The table lists 150,000 to 200,000 clones, over 65% of them singletons, with 1.4% in the top ten. Input material: PBMCs. All receptors come from a man aged 18 to 35 in good health and CMV-seronegative. Both conserved end residues are part of each CDR3. A D gene is named only where the DNA matches it firmly. Size tells how often a clone was seen (once, few, many) or the class of an expanded clone, and some rows leave it out.

d_call	v_call	clone_size	j_call	cdr3_aa	cdr3_nt
NA	TRBV7-9	NA	TRBJ1-5	CASSLGGIQPQHF	TGTGCCAGCAGCCTCGGGGGAATTCAGCCCCAGCATTTT
TRBD2	TRBV29-1	NA	TRBJ2-6	CSVGGLAGVAGANVLTF	TGCAGCGTTGGGGGACTAGCGGGAGTTGCTGGGGCCAACGTCCTGACTTTC
NA	TRBV4-1	NA	TRBJ1-2	CASSQGPRQARGYTF	TGCGCCAGCAGCCAAGGCCCACGCCAAGCCCGCGGCTACACCTTC
NA	TRBV15	NA	TRBJ2-7	CATSTRHARTYEQYF	TGTGCCACCAGCACCCGACACGCACGTACCTACGAGCAGTACTTC
TRBD2	TRBV6-1	few	TRBJ2-3	CASSEIAGSTDTQYF	TGTGCCAGCAGTGAAATAGCGGGGAGCACAGATACGCAGTATTTT
TRBD2	TRBV7-2	NA	TRBJ2-1	CASSYIGLADEQFF	TGTGCCAGCAGCTACATCGGACTAGCCGATGAGCAGTTCTTC
TRBD2	TRBV2	NA	TRBJ2-2	CASSEILSSGHLNTGELFF	TGTGCCAGCAGTGAGATATTATCTAGCGGCCACCTGAACACCGGGGAGCTGTTTTTT
NA	TRBV6-5	NA	TRBJ1-1	CASSYSRWTEAFF	TGTGCCAGCAGTTACTCGAGATGGACTGAAGCTTTCTTT
TRBD2	TRBV7-3	NA	TRBJ2-1	CASSLSPAGLMRVQFF	TGTGCCAGCAGCTTAAGTCCAGCGGGATTGATGAGGGTGCAGTTCTTC
NA	TRBV7-7	few	TRBJ2-1	CASSANGNEQFF	TGTGCTAGCAGCGCGAACGGGAATGAGCAGTTCTTC
NA	TRBV5-4	NA	TRBJ2-6	CASSFGGAGANVLTF	TGTGCCAGCAGCTTTGGCGGGGCTGGGGCCAACGTCCTGACTTTC
TRBD2	TRBV7-2	NA	TRBJ2-5	CASSRSGRGETQYF	TGTGCCAGCAGCCGTAGCGGGCGGGGAGAGACCCAGTACTTC
TRBD2	TRBV18	once	TRBJ2-7	CASSRRRESYEQYF	TGTGCCAGCTCACGGAGGCGGGAGTCCTACGAGCAGTACTTC
TRBD1	TRBV7-9	NA	TRBJ1-2	CASSPDRDRDYYGYTF	TGTGCCAGCAGCCCCGACCGGGACAGGGACTACTATGGCTACACCTTC
NA	TRBV4-2	NA	TRBJ2-3	CASSQDRGAVGAADTQYF	TGTGCCAGCAGCCAAGATCGCGGGGCCGTAGGGGCGGCAGATACGCAGTATTTT
NA	TRBV4-1	NA	TRBJ1-6	CASSQGGHYNSPLHF	TGCGCCAGCAGCCAAGGGGGACATTATAATTCACCCCTCCACTTT
TRBD1	TRBV30	NA	TRBJ2-7	CAWRGQYSYEQYF	TGTGCCTGGAGGGGACAGTACTCCTACGAGCAGTACTTC
TRBD1	TRBV29-1	NA	TRBJ2-1	CSVPGQGNEQFF	TGCAGCGTTCCGGGACAGGGTAATGAGCAGTTCTTC
TRBD1	TRBV9	NA	TRBJ2-3	CASSARDSSTDTQYF	TGTGCCAGCAGCGCCCGGGACAGCAGCACAGATACGCAGTATTTT
TRBD1	TRBV2	NA	TRBJ2-7	CASSVPFGTGWYEQYF	TGTGCCAGCAGTGTTCCCTTCGGGACAGGGTGGTACGAGCAGTACTTC
TRBD1	TRBV6-1	NA	TRBJ2-3	CASRLQGARGDTQYF	TGTGCCAGCAGGCTACAGGGGGCGCGGGGAGATACGCAGTATTTT
NA	TRBV7-2	NA	TRBJ2-7	CASSGKGANYEQYF	TGTGCCAGCAGCGGCAAAGGGGCCAACTACGAGCAGTACTTC
TRBD2	TRBV11-3	few	TRBJ2-3	CASSPRTRLARTDTQYF	TGTGCCAGCAGCCCACGGACAAGACTAGCGCGAACAGATACGCAGTATTTT
NA	TRBV4-3	few	TRBJ2-6	CASSQEGEISGANVLTF	TGCGCCAGCAGCCAAGAAGGAGAAATCTCTGGGGCCAACGTCCTGACTTTC
TRBD2	TRBV9	NA	TRBJ2-1	CASSTSGITYNEQFF	TGTGCCAGCAGCACTAGCGGGATAACCTACAATGAGCAGTTCTTC
NA	TRBV6-5	NA	TRBJ1-5	CASVLQGIGEPQHF	TGTGCCAGTGTTCTACAGGGAATTGGTGAGCCCCAGCATTTT
TRBD1	TRBV30	few	TRBJ2-7	CAWSLGTATYEQYF	TGTGCCTGGAGTCTTGGGACAGCTACCTACGAGCAGTACTTC
NA	TRBV9	NA	TRBJ1-1	CASSVEPGNTEAFF	TGTGCCAGCAGCGTAGAACCAGGGAACACTGAAGCTTTCTTT
TRBD2	TRBV11-3	NA	TRBJ2-3	CASSLGRTSGIYTDTQYF	TGTGCCAGCAGCTTGGGCAGGACTAGCGGGATCTACACAGATACGCAGTATTTT
TRBD1	TRBV6-1	NA	TRBJ2-7	CASSRGLGSYEQYF	TGTGCCAGCAGTAGGGGGCTAGGTTCCTACGAGCAGTACTTC
NA	TRBV4-3	NA	TRBJ2-1	CASSQDRRQPFRSSYNEQFF	TGCGCCAGCAGCCAAGATAGGAGACAGCCTTTTAGAAGCTCCTACAATGAGCAGTTCTTC
NA	TRBV15	NA	TRBJ1-4	CATSRDKTGRSNEKLFF	TGTGCCACCAGCAGAGATAAAACGGGTCGCAGTAATGAAAAACTGTTTTTT
NA	TRBV4-2	NA	TRBJ2-5	CASSQAAGEYQETQYF	TGTGCCAGCAGCCAAGCGGCAGGGGAGTACCAAGAGACCCAGTACTTC
TRBD1	TRBV23-1	NA	TRBJ2-3	CASSWDREYDTQYF	TGCGCCAGCAGCTGGGACAGGGAGTATGATACGCAGTATTTT
TRBD2	TRBV7-6	once	TRBJ2-2	CASSSGGGGCAPNTGELFF	TGTGCCAGCAGCTCGGGGGGTGGGGGATGTGCACCTAACACCGGGGAGCTGTTTTTT
TRBD2	TRBV15	NA	TRBJ2-3	CATSRGGTSGTSSTDTQYF	TGTGCCACCAGCAGAGGGGGGACTAGCGGGACCTCTAGCACAGATACGCAGTATTTT
TRBD1	TRBV9	NA	TRBJ2-5	CASSVWDRGTETQYF	TGTGCCAGCAGCGTGTGGGACAGGGGTACCGAGACCCAGTACTTC
TRBD1	TRBV5-1	NA	TRBJ1-1	CASSRTTGANTEAFF	TGCGCCAGCAGCCGAACGACAGGGGCTAACACTGAAGCTTTCTTT
NA	TRBV29-1	NA	TRBJ2-1	CSVELGGMGHNEQFF	TGCAGCGTTGAGCTGGGGGGTATGGGACACAATGAGCAGTTCTTC
TRBD2	TRBV29-1	NA	TRBJ2-1	CSARDLAGLSYNEQFF	TGCAGCGCCCGCGACCTAGCGGGCCTCTCCTACAATGAGCAGTTCTTC
NA	TRBV11-2	NA	TRBJ1-2	CVSSKDSYGYTF	TGTGTCAGCAGCAAGGACAGCTATGGCTACACCTTC
TRBD2	TRBV10-3	NA	TRBJ2-7	CAISESRLAGVYEQYF	TGTGCCATCAGTGAGTCTCGGCTAGCGGGAGTGTACGAGCAGTACTTC
NA	TRBV4-2	NA	TRBJ2-2	CASSDATLGDVDTGELFF	TGTGCCAGCAGTGATGCTACACTAGGAGATGTCGACACCGGGGAGCTGTTTTTT
NA	TRBV6-5	NA	TRBJ1-6	CASTRAGEVSPLHF	TGTGCCAGCACCCGGGCAGGGGAAGTCTCACCCCTCCACTTT
TRBD1	TRBV7-2	NA	TRBJ2-2	CASSPIPGGWDGELFF	TGTGCCAGCAGCCCGATTCCAGGGGGCTGGGACGGGGAGCTGTTTTTT
TRBD2	TRBV4-2	NA	TRBJ2-1	CASSQDGTSGGNEQFF	TGTGCCAGCAGCCAAGATGGAACTAGCGGTGGCAATGAGCAGTTCTTC
NA	TRBV19	NA	TRBJ1-3	CASSLRTENSGNTIYF	TGTGCCAGTAGTCTGCGGACAGAAAACTCTGGAAACACCATATATTTT
NA	TRBV30	few	TRBJ1-5	CAWGQANQPQHF	TGTGCCTGGGGACAAGCTAATCAGCCCCAGCATTTT
TRBD2	TRBV6-5	few	TRBJ2-7	CASSTGTSGFREQYF	TGTGCCAGCAGTACCGGGACTAGCGGGTTTCGCGAGCAGTACTTC
NA	TRBV5-5	NA	TRBJ1-2	CASSLRPIQGGYGYTF	TGTGCCAGCAGCCTGCGGCCGATACAGGGTGGCTATGGCTACACCTTC
TRBD1	TRBV6-1	NA	TRBJ2-7	CASSIRWDRANEQYF	TGTGCCAGCAGTATTAGGTGGGACAGGGCCAACGAGCAGTACTTC
NA	TRBV27	NA	TRBJ2-7	CAGHRNSYEQYF	TGTGCCGGGCACAGAAACTCCTACGAGCAGTACTTC
NA	TRBV2	NA	TRBJ1-2	CASSAGNYGYTF	TGTGCCAGCAGTGCCGGGAACTATGGCTACACCTTC
TRBD2	TRBV13	NA	TRBJ2-5	CASSLGLAGGPLVQTQYF	TGTGCCAGCAGCTTGGGGCTAGCGGGAGGGCCCTTGGTACAGACCCAGTACTTC
NA	TRBV4-3	NA	TRBJ2-5	CASSRLTGEGETQYF	TGCGCCAGCAGCCGCCTGACAGGGGAGGGCGAGACCCAGTACTTC
NA	TRBV9	few	TRBJ2-6	CASSQGSGANVLTF	TGTGCCAGCAGCCAGGGATCTGGGGCCAACGTCCTGACTTTC
TRBD2	TRBV4-2	NA	TRBJ2-5	CASSQVGTSLFYF	TGTGCCAGCAGCCAAGTTGGGACTAGCCTGTTTTACTTC